This T cell receptor (beta chain) was identified in a study of blood T cell repertoires in COVID-19. Background on the study: COVID-19 samples from acute and convalescent phases originated in the United States, Italy and Spain. Sample material is recorded as cDNA or gDNA derived from T cells, B-cell-depleted T cells, or PBMCs.

The protocol was immunoSEQ multiplex PCR, while the TCRdb copy is restricted to in-frame clones and leaves out a portion. This table holds a few hundred thousand clones, roughly nine tenths found once. Enrollees, about 18 to 89 years old, lived in approximately 24 US areas. Donors in Cohort 3 counted as recovered after two negative PCRs, clearance, or symptom resolution. The CDR3 extends over 12 amino acids. CDR1 is SGHRS and CDR2 is YFSETQ in the germline V gene. Trimming left V 1 base short and J 6 bases short, with 5 bases between. What was sequenced was PBMCs or T cells enriched from blood (not recorded which). The receptor was isolated from a woman aged 55-69 years who had recovered from COVID-19. The J gene is TRBJ2-1, the V gene TRBV5-1; D not resolved. The CDR3 spells CASSLMANEQFF. The CDR3, as DNA: TGCGCCAGCAGCTTGATGGCCAATGAGCAGTTCTTC.